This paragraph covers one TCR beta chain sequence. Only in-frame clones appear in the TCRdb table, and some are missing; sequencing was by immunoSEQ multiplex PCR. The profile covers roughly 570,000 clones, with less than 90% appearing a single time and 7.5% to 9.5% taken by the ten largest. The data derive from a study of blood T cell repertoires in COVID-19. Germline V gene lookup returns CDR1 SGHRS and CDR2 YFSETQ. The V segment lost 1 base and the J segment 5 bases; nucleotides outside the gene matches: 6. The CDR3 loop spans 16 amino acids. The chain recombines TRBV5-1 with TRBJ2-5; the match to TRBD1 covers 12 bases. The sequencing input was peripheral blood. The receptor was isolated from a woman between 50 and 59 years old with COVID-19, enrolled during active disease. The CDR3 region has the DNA TGCGCCAGCAGCTTGTCCGGGACAGGGGGCATGGAGACCCAGTACTTC. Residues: CASSLSGTGGMETQYF. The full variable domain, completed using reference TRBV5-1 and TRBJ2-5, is KAGVTQTPRYLIKTRGQQVTLSCSPISGHRSVSWYQQTPGQGLQFLFEYFSETQRNKGNFPGRFSGRQFSNSRSEMNVSTLELGDSALYLCASSLSGTGGMETQYFGPGTRLLVL.